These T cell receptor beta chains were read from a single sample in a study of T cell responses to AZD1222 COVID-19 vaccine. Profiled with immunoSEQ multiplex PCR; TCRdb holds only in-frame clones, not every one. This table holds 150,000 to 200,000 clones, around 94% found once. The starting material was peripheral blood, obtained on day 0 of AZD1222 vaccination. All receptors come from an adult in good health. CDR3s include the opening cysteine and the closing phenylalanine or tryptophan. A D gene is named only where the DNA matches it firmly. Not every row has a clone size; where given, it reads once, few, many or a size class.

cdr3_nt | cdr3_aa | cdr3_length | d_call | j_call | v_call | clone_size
TGTGCCAGCAGCGAATCTTACAATGAGCAGTTCTTC | CASSESYNEQFF | 12 | - | TRBJ2-1 | TRBV7-9 | -
TGTGCCAGTGGAGGGACAGGGTACGAGCAGTACTTC | CASGGTGYEQYF | 12 | TRBD1 | TRBJ2-7 | TRBV28 | -
TGTGCCAGCAGTTCCACGGTAGGAAACACCATATATTTT | CASSSTVGNTIYF | 13 | - | TRBJ1-3 | TRBV6-5 | -
TGTGCCAGCAGCTCCGGACGCGTCCCTTTTAATCAGCCCCAGCATTTT | CASSSGRVPFNQPQHF | 16 | - | TRBJ1-5 | TRBV7-8 | -
TGCGCCAGCAGTGACATTAAAAGACTAGGGCTCTCCTACGAGCAGTACTTC | CASSDIKRLGLSYEQYF | 17 | - | TRBJ2-7 | TRBV10-2 | -
TGTGCCAGCAGTGACGGAGCCGACGCAGATACGCAGTATTTT | CASSDGADADTQYF | 14 | - | TRBJ2-3 | TRBV6-4 | few
TGCGCCAGCAGCCCCGGAGTGAAAAACTCTGGAAACACCATATATTTT | CASSPGVKNSGNTIYF | 16 | - | TRBJ1-3 | TRBV4-1 | -
TGTGCCAGCAGCCCTGGGACTAGGAGCACAGATACGCAGTATTTT | CASSPGTRSTDTQYF | 15 | TRBD2 | TRBJ2-3 | TRBV9 | -
TGTGCCAGCAGTTCCCGACTCAACTTGGGTGAGCAGTTCTTC | CASSSRLNLGEQFF | 14 | - | TRBJ2-1 | TRBV6-5 | -
TGCAGCGTTGTTGGTAAGGGGCCGAACACTGAAGCTTTCTTT | CSVVGKGPNTEAFF | 14 | - | TRBJ1-1 | TRBV29-1 | -
TGCGCCAGCAGCTTAGAGGGGGGTCAGCCCCAGCATTTT | CASSLEGGQPQHF | 13 | - | TRBJ1-5 | TRBV5-1 | -
TGTGCCAGCAGTTTGAGGGGGGGGGACCTCAATCAGCCCCAGCATTTT | CASSLRGGDLNQPQHF | 16 | - | TRBJ1-5 | TRBV7-6 | once
TGCGCCAGCAGCCAGTCGCCACAGGGGGTGAGGGACTATGGCTACACCTTC | CASSQSPQGVRDYGYTF | 17 | TRBD1 | TRBJ1-2 | TRBV4-1 | -
TGTGCCAGTAGTAGGAGGAGGGGTTACGAGCAGTACTTC | CASSRRRGYEQYF | 13 | - | TRBJ2-7 | TRBV19 | -
TGCGCCAGCAGACCCGGGACTAGCGGGGCGTTATACTCCTACGAGCAGTACTTC | CASRPGTSGALYSYEQYF | 18 | TRBD2 | TRBJ2-7 | TRBV5-1 | once
TGTGCCAGCAGTTCCGGACAGGGGTATGGCTACACCTTC | CASSSGQGYGYTF | 13 | TRBD1 | TRBJ1-2 | TRBV6-5 | -
TGTGCCTCAGGGGCGACCGTATTCTTGGGCTACACCTTC | CASGATVFLGYTF | 13 | - | TRBJ1-2 | TRBV28 | -
TGTGCCAGTAGTTGGCTAGCGGGGGGGAACACCGGGGAGCTGTTTTTT | CASSWLAGGNTGELFF | 16 | TRBD2 | TRBJ2-2 | TRBV19 | -
TGCGCCAGCAGCTTGGCGGCAATTAATGAAAAACTGTTTTTT | CASSLAAINEKLFF | 14 | - | TRBJ1-4 | TRBV5-1 | -
TGTGCCAGCAGTTACTCGTCTAGGACCCACGGGGGTTGGCAGTATTTT | CASSYSSRTHGGWQYF | 16 | - | TRBJ2-3 | TRBV6-5 | -
TGTGCCAGTAGTATAAGGACAGGGAGAACCTATGGCTACACCTTC | CASSIRTGRTYGYTF | 15 | TRBD1 | TRBJ1-2 | TRBV19 | -
TGTGCCAGCAGCCTGGTAAGCGGGTCAGATGAGCAGTTCTTC | CASSLVSGSDEQFF | 14 | - | TRBJ2-1 | TRBV5-6 | -
TGTGCCAGCACCAAGCTCAGACCGGGACTAGCGTACAATGAGCAGTTCTTC | CASTKLRPGLAYNEQFF | 17 | TRBD2 | TRBJ2-1 | TRBV11-2 | -
TGTGCCAGCAGCCAAGGGGGGAACTCGCCCTATGGCTACACCTTC | CASSQGGNSPYGYTF | 15 | - | TRBJ1-2 | TRBV4-2 | -
TGTGCCAGCAGCCAAAATATCGGACTAGCGGGGGGCACAGATACGCAGTATTTT | CASSQNIGLAGGTDTQYF | 18 | TRBD2 | TRBJ2-3 | TRBV4-2 | -
TGTGCCAGCAGCCCGGGCATACAAGAGTCCTGGGAGCAGTACTTC | CASSPGIQESWEQYF | 15 | - | TRBJ2-7 | TRBV5-4 | -
TGTGCCAGCAGTTCCGGAGGGGGGGGGCCTTACAATGAGCAGTTCTTC | CASSSGGGGPYNEQFF | 16 | - | TRBJ2-1 | TRBV5-4 | -
TGTGCCAGCTCCCCAACGAAGGACTCTGGAAACACCATATATTTT | CASSPTKDSGNTIYF | 15 | - | TRBJ1-3 | TRBV18 | -
TGTGCCAGCAGTTACTTCGGGGGGGGGCCCCAGCATTTT | CASSYFGGGPQHF | 13 | - | TRBJ1-5 | TRBV6-5 | -